The rows below give T cell receptor beta chains drawn from one sample of a study of T cell changes during pregnancy in multiple sclerosis. The table came from immunoSEQ multiplex PCR; TCRdb's copy has only in-frame clones and leaves some out. The sample lists roughly 42,000 clones; roughly nine tenths were seen once. Sequencing used CD4+ T cells from peripheral blood mononuclear cells, obtained in the first trimester of pregnancy. All receptors come from a female donor with multiple sclerosis, enrolled in a pregnancy study. Both conserved end residues are part of each CDR3. D genes are given only for firm matches. Only part of the rows carry a size: once, few, many, or a class if the clone is expanded.

DNA: TGTGCCAGCAGCCTAAGGGGGAACTCCTACGAGCAGTACTTC
CDR3: CASSLRGNSYEQYF
size: -
D: -
V: TRBV7-9
J: TRBJ2-7

DNA: TGCGCCAGCAGTGGATATGAGGAGCAGTTCTTC
CDR3: CASSGYEEQFF
size: -
D: -
V: TRBV10-2
J: TRBJ2-1

DNA: TGTGCCAGCAGCCCCGGACAGGGGAAGGGCACTGGGGCCAACGTCCTGACTTTC
CDR3: CASSPGQGKGTGANVLTF
size: -
D: TRBD1
V: TRBV14
J: TRBJ2-6

DNA: TGTGCCAGCAGGCCGCCAGGGGTCTGGGAAACTGAAGCTTTCTTT
CDR3: CASRPPGVWETEAFF
size: -
D: -
V: TRBV6-5
J: TRBJ1-1

DNA: TGTGCCAGCAGCGTTACAGGGGCTGGAAACACCATATATTTT
CDR3: CASSVTGAGNTIYF
size: -
D: TRBD1
V: TRBV9
J: TRBJ1-3

DNA: TGTGCCAGCTCAAGTTGGGTCCGGGAAGCAGATACGCAGTATTTT
CDR3: CASSSWVREADTQYF
size: -
D: -
V: TRBV18
J: TRBJ2-3

DNA: TGTGCCAGCAGTGACCGGGGACTAGCGGGAGGGCCCGGGAAGACAGATACGCAGTATTTT
CDR3: CASSDRGLAGGPGKTDTQYF
size: -
D: TRBD2
V: TRBV6-1
J: TRBJ2-3

DNA: TGTGCTAGTGGTTTGGTCCTCAACACCGGGGTATTCTTCTCTGGGGCCAACGTCCTGACTTTC
CDR3: CASGLVLNTGVFFSGANVLTF
size: -
D: -
V: TRBV12-5
J: TRBJ2-6

DNA: TGTGCCAGCAGTTTCCCCCAGGGATCCACCGGGGAGCTGTTTTTT
CDR3: CASSFPQGSTGELFF
size: -
D: -
V: TRBV28
J: TRBJ2-2

DNA: TGTGCCAGCAGTGCCACTATTGAGACAGGGGCTCGAAATCAGCCCCAGCATTTT
CDR3: CASSATIETGARNQPQHF
size: -
D: TRBD1
V: TRBV6-1
J: TRBJ1-5

DNA: TGTGCCTGGAGTCGTAGCGCTTTGAACAATGAGCAGTTCTTC
CDR3: CAWSRSALNNEQFF
size: -
D: -
V: TRBV30
J: TRBJ2-1

DNA: TGTGCCAGCAGTGAAGGTACCGGGACAGGTTCCCTTCGGCGCTATGGCTACACCTTC
CDR3: CASSEGTGTGSLRRYGYTF
size: -
D: TRBD1
V: TRBV6-1
J: TRBJ1-2

DNA: TGTGCCTGGAGTTTGGGACTAGCGGGAGAGCAGTACTTC
CDR3: CAWSLGLAGEQYF
size: -
D: TRBD2
V: TRBV30
J: TRBJ2-7

DNA: TGCGCCAGCAGCCCGGGACAGGGAGGTGAAAAACTGTTTTTT
CDR3: CASSPGQGGEKLFF
size: few
D: TRBD1
V: TRBV5-1
J: TRBJ1-4

DNA: TGTGCCAGCAGCTTACCCGGGACAGGGCGGAACAATGAGCAGTTCTTC
CDR3: CASSLPGTGRNNEQFF
size: -
D: TRBD1
V: TRBV5-5
J: TRBJ2-1

DNA: TGTGCCAGCAGTTTCCGGCAGGCCAATCAGCCCCAGCATTTT
CDR3: CASSFRQANQPQHF
size: once
D: -
V: TRBV27
J: TRBJ1-5

DNA: TGTGCCTGCTGGGGACAGTATTCCTACGAGCAGTACTTC
CDR3: CACWGQYSYEQYF
size: -
D: TRBD1
V: TRBV30
J: TRBJ2-7

DNA: TGTGCCAGCAATAACAGGGACCTAATAGTGAACACTGAAGCTTTCTTT
CDR3: CASNNRDLIVNTEAFF
size: -
D: -
V: TRBV2
J: TRBJ1-1

DNA: TGTGCCAGCAGCCCCCTGACTAGCGGGGTTTACAATGAGCAGTTCTTC
CDR3: CASSPLTSGVYNEQFF
size: -
D: TRBD2
V: TRBV14
J: TRBJ2-1

DNA: TGTGCCAGCAGTAAACCTAGCGGGAGCGGTGAGCAGTTCTTC
CDR3: CASSKPSGSGEQFF
size: -
D: TRBD2
V: TRBV6-5
J: TRBJ2-1

DNA: TGCGCCAGCAGCCAACTAGCGGGAGATACGCAGTATTTT
CDR3: CASSQLAGDTQYF
size: -
D: TRBD2
V: TRBV4-1
J: TRBJ2-3

DNA: TGCGCCAGCAGCTTAGGACTAGCGGGAACAGATACGCAGTATTTT
CDR3: CASSLGLAGTDTQYF
size: -
D: TRBD2
V: TRBV5-1
J: TRBJ2-3

DNA: TGCGCCAGCAGCCAAATCTCTTCTGAAGCTTTCTTT
CDR3: CASSQISSEAFF
size: -
D: -
V: TRBV4-1
J: TRBJ1-1

DNA: TGTGCCAGCAGTGTGGGCAGACCCAAAAACATTCAGTACTTC
CDR3: CASSVGRPKNIQYF
size: -
D: -
V: TRBV6-1
J: TRBJ2-4

DNA: TGTGCCACCGGAGAGGACATTAACTATGGCTACACCTTC
CDR3: CATGEDINYGYTF
size: -
D: -
V: TRBV19
J: TRBJ1-2

DNA: TGCGCCAGCAGCCAAGATTCGGGAGCGACAGCCAAAAACATTCAGTACTTC
CDR3: CASSQDSGATAKNIQYF
size: -
D: -
V: TRBV4-1
J: TRBJ2-4

DNA: TGTGCCAGCAGCTTAAAAGCGGGAGGGCCTATCTATGAGCAGTTCTTC
CDR3: CASSLKAGGPIYEQFF
size: -
D: TRBD2
V: TRBV14
J: TRBJ2-1

DNA: TGTGCCAGTAGTTCCTGGGACAGGGGGACAGATACGCAGTATTTT
CDR3: CASSSWDRGTDTQYF
size: -
D: TRBD1
V: TRBV19
J: TRBJ2-3

DNA: TGTGCCAGCAGCAGGGGCGTCTCTAGCGGAGGTTACAATGAGCAGTTCTTC
CDR3: CASSRGVSSGGYNEQFF
size: few
D: TRBD2
V: TRBV5-5
J: TRBJ2-1

DNA: TGTGCCAGTAGTATCGATTTTGGGGCCGGGTATGGCTACACCTTC
CDR3: CASSIDFGAGYGYTF
size: -
D: -
V: TRBV19
J: TRBJ1-2

DNA: TGTGCCAGCAGCAATATCACAGATACGCAGTATTTT
CDR3: CASSNITDTQYF
size: -
D: -
V: TRBV5-4
J: TRBJ2-3

DNA: TGTGCCAGCAGCGTAGACATTTTGGACGGGGGCTATGGCTACACCTTC
CDR3: CASSVDILDGGYGYTF
size: -
D: -
V: TRBV9
J: TRBJ1-2

DNA: TGCAGCGGGTTTGGGACAATAGAGACCCAGTACTTC
CDR3: CSGFGTIETQYF
size: -
D: -
V: TRBV29-1
J: TRBJ2-5

DNA: TGTGCCAGCGGGCGAGTAGCGGGAGGCCCCGATGAGCAGTTCTTC
CDR3: CASGRVAGGPDEQFF
size: -
D: TRBD2
V: TRBV6-4
J: TRBJ2-1

DNA: TGTGCCAGCAGCTTAGATCCAGGGACTGAAGCTTTCTTT
CDR3: CASSLDPGTEAFF
size: -
D: -
V: TRBV5-4
J: TRBJ1-1

DNA: TGTGCCAGCAGTAGTCCGAGACAGGGGGCTAGAGGCTACACCTTC
CDR3: CASSSPRQGARGYTF
size: -
D: TRBD1
V: TRBV28
J: TRBJ1-2

DNA: TGTGCCAGCAGCCTAAACAGGGTACCTGGGGCCAACGTCCTGACTTTC
CDR3: CASSLNRVPGANVLTF
size: -
D: -
V: TRBV11-2
J: TRBJ2-6

DNA: TGTGCCAGCAGTTACCTGAGCGGGTTTAGCACAGATACGCAGTATTTT
CDR3: CASSYLSGFSTDTQYF
size: -
D: -
V: TRBV6-5
J: TRBJ2-3

DNA: TGTGCCAGCAGTTGGGGGACATCCTACGAGCAGTACTTC
CDR3: CASSWGTSYEQYF
size: -
D: -
V: TRBV28
J: TRBJ2-7

DNA: TGTGCCTGGAGCCGTGACAACCAAGAGACCCAGTACTTC
CDR3: CAWSRDNQETQYF
size: -
D: -
V: TRBV30
J: TRBJ2-5

DNA: TGTGCCACCAGCAGAGCGCGGGTGAGGGATGAGCAGTTCTTC
CDR3: CATSRARVRDEQFF
size: -
D: -
V: TRBV15
J: TRBJ2-1

DNA: TGTGCCAGCAGACTGTTAAGCGGGAGAAAATCCAATGAGCAGTTCTTC
CDR3: CASRLLSGRKSNEQFF
size: -
D: TRBD2
V: TRBV11-2
J: TRBJ2-1

DNA: TGTGCCAGCAGCTTAGGGCGCGGGGGGACTGAAGCTTTCTTT
CDR3: CASSLGRGGTEAFF
size: -
D: -
V: TRBV5-4
J: TRBJ1-1

DNA: TGTGCCAGCAGTGAATCGGCGCAGGGGGGCTACGAGCAGTACTTC
CDR3: CASSESAQGGYEQYF
size: -
D: -
V: TRBV6-1
J: TRBJ2-7

DNA: TGTGCCTGGAGTGGGGGGCGGATCGACAGAAACACCATATATTTT
CDR3: CAWSGGRIDRNTIYF
size: -
D: -
V: TRBV30
J: TRBJ1-3

DNA: TGCGCCAGCAGCCCAGGACAGGTGTACAATGAGCAGTTCTTC
CDR3: CASSPGQVYNEQFF
size: -
D: TRBD1
V: TRBV5-1
J: TRBJ2-1

DNA: TGTGCCAGCAGCTTAGTAGAAGCTTTCTTT
CDR3: CASSLVEAFF
size: -
D: -
V: TRBV13
J: TRBJ1-1

DNA: TGTGCCAGCAGCTTGGGTACAGGGGGCTCCACAGATACGCAGTATTTT
CDR3: CASSLGTGGSTDTQYF
size: -
D: TRBD1
V: TRBV5-8
J: TRBJ2-3

DNA: TGCAGTGCTAGCGAGAAAGAGACCCAGTACTTC
CDR3: CSASEKETQYF
size: few
D: -
V: TRBV20-1
J: TRBJ2-5

DNA: TGTGCCAGCATCCTTGGTGGACTAGCGGGAAACACCGGGGAGCTGTTTTTT
CDR3: CASILGGLAGNTGELFF
size: -
D: TRBD2
V: TRBV7-9
J: TRBJ2-2

DNA: TGTGCCAGCAGCTCCGACCTCATCCGGGACAGGTTTCGAGCTTTCTTT
CDR3: CASSSDLIRDRFRAFF
size: -
D: TRBD1
V: TRBV13
J: TRBJ1-1

DNA: TGTGCCAGCAGTGACTGGACTAGCTTAGATACGCAGTATTTT
CDR3: CASSDWTSLDTQYF
size: -
D: TRBD2
V: TRBV2
J: TRBJ2-3

DNA: TGTGCCTGGAGTTCCGGGACAGGGGTGCGGGGAAACACCATATATTTT
CDR3: CAWSSGTGVRGNTIYF
size: -
D: TRBD1
V: TRBV30
J: TRBJ1-3

DNA: TGTGCCAGTAGTCCTACCCCAAGGGGCAGCTCCTACAATGAGCAGTTCTTC
CDR3: CASSPTPRGSSYNEQFF
size: -
D: -
V: TRBV19
J: TRBJ2-1

DNA: TGCGCCAGCAGCTTGAGTCGACAGGGGGCGGACTATGGCTACACCTTC
CDR3: CASSLSRQGADYGYTF
size: -
D: TRBD1
V: TRBV5-1
J: TRBJ1-2

DNA: TGTGCCTGGGGACAGGGAGTTTTTAGCGGGGAGCTGTTTTTT
CDR3: CAWGQGVFSGELFF
size: -
D: TRBD1
V: TRBV30
J: TRBJ2-2

DNA: TGTGCCAGTAGTAAGCGGGGGGACACTGAAGCTTTCTTT
CDR3: CASSKRGDTEAFF
size: few
D: -
V: TRBV19
J: TRBJ1-1

DNA: TGTGCCACCATACCGGGACAGGAAATCTACGAGCAGTACTTC
CDR3: CATIPGQEIYEQYF
size: -
D: TRBD1
V: TRBV2
J: TRBJ2-7

DNA: TGTGCCAGCACGAGAAGGGGACTAGCCAATGAGCAGTTCTTC
CDR3: CASTRRGLANEQFF
size: -
D: TRBD2
V: TRBV7-2
J: TRBJ2-1

DNA: TGTGCCAGTAGTCCCCGCCGGGGTAGCGGGAGGGCCCGAACCGGGGAGCTGTTTTTT
CDR3: CASSPRRGSGRARTGELFF
size: few
D: TRBD2
V: TRBV19
J: TRBJ2-2